This note documents a single T cell receptor beta chain sequence. What it binds is not known. The sample belongs to a study of T cell responses to AZD1222 COVID-19 vaccine. Overall study context: Timing groups of about 4 and about 12 weeks for second doses were pooled. Overall study findings and caveats: Baseline seropositivity occurred in only 5 to 7 AZD1222 recipients. Targets within unmutated variant regions were reportedly found for nearly half of spike-specific TCRs. Spike-specific TCR repertoires showed rising breadth and depth after two AZD1222 doses.

Profiling relied on immunoSEQ multiplex PCR, and the TCRdb table lists in-frame clones only, not all of them. In the table there are 140,000 to 150,000 clones, 80% to 90% of which are singletons. The junction had 11 bases not matched to a gene; V was cut back by 7 bases and J by 6 bases. This CDR3 contains 15 residues. Germline lookup yields CDR1 MNHEY and CDR2 SMNVEV (reference sequence). Sequences were derived from peripheral blood, sampled on day 0 of AZD1222 vaccination. V and J are TRBV27 and TRBJ2-1, with 8 bases aligning to TRBD2. The TCR was taken from an adult in good health. The CDR3 sequence is CASISPWLAGNEQFF. DNA of the CDR3: TGTGCCAGCATCTCCCCCTGGCTAGCGGGCAATGAGCAGTTCTTC.